Each of the 20 T cell receptor beta chains below was sequenced from the same sample in a study of T-cell memory formation after mild COVID-19. TCRdb itself ran the 5' RACE reads through MiXCR, one entry per CDR3 protein. The sample yields about 440,000 distinct CDR3 sequences, 20% seen once. The specimen was PBMCs or a T cell subset sorted from them (not recorded which). The receptor source for this set is an adult woman who had mild COVID-19 (a few samples of this study predate the infection). Cell type and time point are not known.

The sample holds many counts of this clonotype. The chain combines TRBV7-2 with TRBJ2-3; no definite D call. Germline loops: CDR1 SGHTA, CDR2 FQGNSA. This CDR3 spans 16 amino acids. V lost 5 bases and J 0 bases, leaving 15 bases between the germline ends. The CDR3 DNA reads TGTGCCAGCAGCCCACTATCCTGGTACAGCACAGATACGCAGTATTTT. It translates to CASSPLSWYSTDTQYF.

This clonotype showed up many times. V is TRBV24-1 and J is TRBJ2-4; 8 nucleotides match TRBD2. CDR3 length: 16 amino acids. CDR1 KGHDR and CDR2 SFDVKD come from the germline V gene. V trimming: 5 bases; J trimming: 1 base; junction bases outside the gene matches: 6. CDR3 in DNA: TGTGCCACCAGTGCCGGGAGGGGTTTGGCCAAAAACATTCAGTACTTC. It is translated as CATSAGRGLAKNIQYF.

The chain is built from TRBV3-1 and TRBJ2-1, with D perhaps being TRBD1 or TRBD2 (5 bases each). Trimming took off 4 bases at V and 4 bases at J, with 17 bases between the two ends. CDR1 and CDR2 (germline): LGHDT, YNNKEL (reference sequence). This CDR3 is built from 16 residues. CDR3 residues: CASSLSGADLYNEQFF. The CDR3 DNA follows: TGTGCCAGCAGCCTGTCCGGGGCGGATTTATACAATGAGCAGTTCTTC.

This clonotype has only a few counts. The J gene is TRBJ1-4, the V gene TRBV25-1; 12 nucleotides align to TRBD1. CDR3 size: 19 residues. In germline, CDR1 is MGHDK, CDR2 SYGVNS. V shed 3 bases and J 0 bases; nucleotides not matched to a gene: 8. The DNA of the CDR3 is TGTGCCAGCAGTGACTCCGGGACAGGGGGCGAGGCAACTAATGAAAAACTGTTTTTT. Translating it yields CASSDSGTGGEATNEKLFF.

The rearrangement uses TRBV15 and TRBJ2-5, with 12 bases identical to TRBD2. This CDR3 is 19 amino acids long. The V segment lost 5 bases and the J segment 3 bases; nucleotides outside the gene matches: 16. In germline, CDR1 is LNHNV, CDR2 YYDKDF (reference sequence). The CDR3 bases are TGTGCCACCAGCGGATGGACTAGCGGGGCTCAAACGGCGGAAGAGACCCAGTACTTC. Protein product: CATSGWTSGAQTAEETQYF.

This clonotype was recorded a few times. The chain employs TRBV6-1 and TRBJ2-5; D gene unclear. V lost 4 bases and J lost 5, with 5 bases in between. Germline lookup yields CDR1 MNHNS and CDR2 SASEGT. The CDR3 sequence is 11 residues long. The CDR3 DNA sequence: TGTGCCAGCAGTGGGTGGGAGACCCAGTACTTC. Translation gives CASSGWETQYF.

V usage is TRBV27 and J usage is TRBJ1-2, with D uncertain. The CDR3 has 14 residues. The V gene lost 6 bases and the J gene lost 2 bases, with 13 bases spanning the gap. Germline CDR1 reads MNHEY; CDR2 reads SMNVEV (reference sequence). In DNA, the CDR3 is TGTGCCAGCAGGCGGGAAACGGAAAACTATGGCTACACCTTC. Protein: CASRRETENYGYTF.

J is TRBJ1-5 and V is TRBV12-5, with 7 bases lining up with TRBD1. This CDR3 has 16 amino acids. V was clipped by 1 base and J by 5 bases; unmatched bases: 8. Germline V CDR1 and CDR2: LGHNT, FRNRAP. The CDR3 spells CASGLGGQTLDQPQHF. The DNA of the CDR3 is TGTGCTAGTGGTTTGGGGGGACAGACCCTTGATCAGCCCCAGCATTTT.

The V call is TRBV2, the J call TRBJ1-1; no definite D call. Trimming stripped 4 bases from V and 6 bases from J, with 6 bases between. This CDR3 is built from 11 residues. The germline V gene encodes CDR1 SNHLY and CDR2 FYNNEI. The CDR3 region is CASSASSEAFF. The CDR3 coding sequence is TGTGCCAGCAGTGCCAGTTCTGAAGCTTTCTTT. Together with reference TRBV2 and TRBJ1-1, the CDR3 gives the full variable domain: EPEVTQTPSHQVTQMGQEVILRCVPISNHLYFYWYRQILGQKVEFLVSFYNNEISEKSEIFDDQFSVERPDGSNFTLKIRSTKLEDSAMYFCASSASSEAFFGQGTRLTVV.

The V and J genes are TRBV20-1 and TRBJ2-5; no firm D call. Germline CDR1 DFQATT, CDR2 SNEGSKA (reference sequence). The CDR3 is 15 amino acids. The V end lost 6 bases, the J end lost 0 bases, and 17 bases lay between the germline ends. CDR3: CSARPRRPYQETQYF. Here the CDR3 DNA reads TGCAGTGCCCGCCCGAGACGTCCGTACCAAGAGACCCAGTACTTC.

This clonotype was found a few times. This chain connects TRBV29-1 to TRBJ2-4; D call uncertain. Germline V CDR1 and CDR2: SQVTM, ANQGSEA. The CDR3 sequence is 14 residues long. V was clipped by 3 bases and J by 6 bases, with 15 bases between them. DNA of the CDR3: TGCAGCGTTGAGATGGCAGGCGGTGGAAACATTCAGTACTTC. This encodes CSVEMAGGGNIQYF. The whole variable domain, filled in from reference TRBV29-1 and TRBJ2-4, reads SAVISQKPSRDICQRGTSLTIQCQVDSQVTMMFWYRQQPGQSLTLIATANQGSEATYESGFVIDKFPISRPNLTFSTLTVSNMSPEDSSIYLCSVEMAGGGNIQYFGAGTRLSVL.

The table lists this clonotype with many counts. The chain carries TRBV5-1 and TRBJ2-7; 10 positions match TRBD1. Germline values: CDR1 SGHRS, CDR2 YFSETQ. The CDR3 has 12 residues. Trimming cost V 3 bases and J 12 bases; bases outside gene matches: 6. Written as DNA, the CDR3 is TGCGCCAGCAGCTCGGACAGGGGGAATCGGTACTTC. Translating gives CASSSDRGNRYF.

This chain connects TRBV20-1 to TRBJ2-1; D is undetermined. Germline V gene sequence: CDR1 DFQATT, CDR2 SNEGSKA (reference sequence). The V gene lost 2 bases and the J gene lost 4 bases, with 6 bases spanning the gap. The CDR3 runs to 12 residues. The CDR3 is CSARLRYNEQFF. The CDR3, as DNA: TGCAGTGCTAGATTGCGGTACAATGAGCAGTTCTTC.

This clonotype was seen a handful of times. The chain couples TRBV9 to TRBJ2-2; D is unresolved. Trimming took 0 bases from V and 5 from J, leaving 11 bases between them. This CDR3 spans 15 amino acids. Germline loops: CDR1 SGDLS, CDR2 YYNGEE. This chain's CDR3 is CASSVGPPGTGELFF. The CDR3 coding sequence is TGTGCCAGCAGCGTAGGCCCGCCGGGTACCGGGGAGCTGTTTTTT.

The chain recombines TRBV18 with TRBJ1-2; 10 bases are a match to TRBD1. The CDR3 length is 16 residues. Losses at the gene ends were 3 bases for V and 3 bases for J; bases not matched to a gene: 7. The germline gives CDR1 KGHSH, CDR2 LQKENI. The CDR3: CASSPTGTGVDYGYTF. The CDR3 DNA reads TGTGCCAGCTCACCGACCGGGACAGGGGTGGACTATGGCTACACCTTC.

The rearrangement joins TRBV5-1 to TRBJ1-1; D unclear. Trimming removed 0 bases from V and 4 bases from J, with 13 bases in between. Germline V gene sequence: CDR1 SGHRS, CDR2 YFSETQ. The CDR3 has 15 residues. This CDR3 reads CASSLASSGFTEAFF. The CDR3 nucleotides are TGCGCCAGCAGCTTGGCCAGCAGTGGGTTCACTGAAGCTTTCTTT.

This clonotype was seen a few times. J is TRBJ1-5 and V is TRBV12-3 or TRBV12-4; TRBD1 is a possible D gene (6 bases). V dropped 6 bases and J dropped 3 bases, with 12 bases sitting between them. CDR3 length: 14 residues. DNA for the CDR3: TGTGCCAGCAGCCAAGGGGGAATCAATCAGCCCCAGCATTTT. This encodes CASSQGGINQPQHF.

The chain uses TRBV7-3 and TRBJ1-6; D is uncertain. This CDR3 is 12 amino acids long. Germline V gene sequence: CDR1 SGHTA, CDR2 FQGTGA. The V end lost 4 bases, the J end lost 13 bases, and 11 bases lay between the germline ends. CDR3 in amino acids: CASSSPGRPLHF. For the CDR3, the DNA is TGTGCCAGCAGCTCCCCAGGAAGGCCCCTCCACTTT.

The rearrangement links TRBV18 to TRBJ1-5; tentative D call: TRBD1 (6 bases). The CDR3 is 18 amino acids. The V end was cut by 6 bases, the J end by 0 bases, with 21 bases between. CDR1 and CDR2 (germline): KGHSH, LQKENI. In nucleotides, the CDR3 is TGTGCCAGCTCCAATACCGGACAGCTAACTTATAGCAATCAGCCCCAGCATTTT. Amino acid sequence: CASSNTGQLTYSNQPQHF.

This clonotype was recorded a few times. The rearrangement uses TRBV4-3 and TRBJ2-7, with D possibly TRBD1 on 7 matching bases. Between the trimmed V and J ends, which lost 0 bases and 4 bases, there was a span of 10 bases. The CDR3 has 14 amino acids. From germline, CDR1 is LGHNA and CDR2 YSLEER. Here the CDR3 reads CASSQEPGGYEQYF. The DNA for the CDR3 is TGCGCCAGCAGCCAAGAGCCAGGGGGGTACGAGCAGTACTTC.